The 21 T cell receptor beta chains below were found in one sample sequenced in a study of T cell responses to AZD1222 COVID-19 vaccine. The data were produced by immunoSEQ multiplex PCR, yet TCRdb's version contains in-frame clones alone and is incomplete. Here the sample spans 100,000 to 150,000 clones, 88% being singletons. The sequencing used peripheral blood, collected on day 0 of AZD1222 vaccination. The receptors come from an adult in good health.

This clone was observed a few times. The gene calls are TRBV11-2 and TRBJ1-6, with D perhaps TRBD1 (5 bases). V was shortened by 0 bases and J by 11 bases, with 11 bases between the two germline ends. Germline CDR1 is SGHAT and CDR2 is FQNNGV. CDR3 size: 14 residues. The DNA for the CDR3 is TGTGCCAGCAGCTTAGATCCAGGGACCGCACCCCTCCACTTT. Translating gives CASSLDPGTAPLHF.

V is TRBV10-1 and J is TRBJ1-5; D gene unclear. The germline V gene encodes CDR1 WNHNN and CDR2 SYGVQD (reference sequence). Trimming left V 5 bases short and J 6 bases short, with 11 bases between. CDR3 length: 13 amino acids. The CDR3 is CASSPGPSQPQHF. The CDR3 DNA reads TGCGCCAGCAGTCCGGGCCCTTCTCAGCCCCAGCATTTT.

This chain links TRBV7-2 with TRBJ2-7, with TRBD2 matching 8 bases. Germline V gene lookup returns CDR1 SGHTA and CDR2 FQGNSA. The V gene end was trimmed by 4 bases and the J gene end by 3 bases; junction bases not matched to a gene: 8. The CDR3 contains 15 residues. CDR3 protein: CASSSTSGGLYEQYF. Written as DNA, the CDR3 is TGTGCCAGCAGCTCAACTAGCGGAGGGCTCTACGAGCAGTACTTC.

The CDR3: CASSFGQGGNEKLFF. CDR3 DNA sequence: TGCGCCAGCAGCTTCGGACAGGGAGGTAATGAAAAACTGTTTTTT. This rearrangement joins TRBV5-1 to TRBJ1-4; 8 nucleotides match TRBD1. The CDR3 loop spans 15 amino acids. Germline V gene lookup returns CDR1 SGHRS and CDR2 YFSETQ. After removal of 2 bases from V and 4 bases from J, the junction contained 4 bases not matched to a gene.

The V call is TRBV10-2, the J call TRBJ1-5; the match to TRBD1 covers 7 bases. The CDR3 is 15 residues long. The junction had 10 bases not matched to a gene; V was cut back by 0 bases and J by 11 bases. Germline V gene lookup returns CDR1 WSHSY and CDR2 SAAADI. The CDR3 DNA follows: TGCGCCAGCAGTGAGTCGAATACGGTCAGGGGGTCCCAGCATTTT. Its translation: CASSESNTVRGSQHF.

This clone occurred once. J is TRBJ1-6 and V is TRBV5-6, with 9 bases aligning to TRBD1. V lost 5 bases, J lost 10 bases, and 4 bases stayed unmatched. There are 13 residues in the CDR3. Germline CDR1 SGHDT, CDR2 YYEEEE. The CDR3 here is CASSRTGESPLHF. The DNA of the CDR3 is TGTGCCAGCAGTCGGACAGGGGAATCACCCCTCCACTTT.

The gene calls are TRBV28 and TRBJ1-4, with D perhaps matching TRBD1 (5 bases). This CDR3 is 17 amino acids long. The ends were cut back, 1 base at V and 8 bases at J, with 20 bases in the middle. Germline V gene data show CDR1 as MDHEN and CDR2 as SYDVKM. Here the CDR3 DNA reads TGTGCCAGCAGTTTATACGGGTCGGAGGGGAAGGCCGAAAAACTGTTTTTT. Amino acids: CASSLYGSEGKAEKLFF.

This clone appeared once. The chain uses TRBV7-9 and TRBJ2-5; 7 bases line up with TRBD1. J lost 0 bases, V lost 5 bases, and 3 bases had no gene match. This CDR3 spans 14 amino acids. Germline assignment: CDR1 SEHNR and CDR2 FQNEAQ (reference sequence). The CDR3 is CASSLDRDQETQYF. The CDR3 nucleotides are TGTGCCAGCAGCCTTGACAGGGACCAAGAGACCCAGTACTTC.

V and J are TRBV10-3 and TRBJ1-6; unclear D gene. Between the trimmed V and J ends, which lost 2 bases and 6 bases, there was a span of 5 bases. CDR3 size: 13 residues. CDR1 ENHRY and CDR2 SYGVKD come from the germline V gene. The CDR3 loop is CAISETSNSPLHF. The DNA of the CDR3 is TGTGCCATCAGTGAGACCAGTAATTCACCCCTCCACTTT.

CDR3 sequence reads: CASSLGSGQDTYEQYF. In DNA form, the CDR3 reads TGTGCCAGCAGCCTCGGATCGGGACAGGATACCTACGAGCAGTACTTC. J is TRBJ2-7 and V is TRBV7-6; 8 positions match TRBD1. Trimming removed 5 bases from V and 2 bases from J; junction bases left unmatched: 11. Germline CDR1 reads SGHVS; CDR2 reads FNYEAQ. The CDR3 is 16 residues long.

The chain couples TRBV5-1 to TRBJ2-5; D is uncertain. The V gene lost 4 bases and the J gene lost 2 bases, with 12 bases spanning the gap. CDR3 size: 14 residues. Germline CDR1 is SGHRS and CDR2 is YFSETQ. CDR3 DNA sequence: TGCGCCAGCAGCCTTGGACGAAAACAAGAGACCCAGTACTTC. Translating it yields CASSLGRKQETQYF.

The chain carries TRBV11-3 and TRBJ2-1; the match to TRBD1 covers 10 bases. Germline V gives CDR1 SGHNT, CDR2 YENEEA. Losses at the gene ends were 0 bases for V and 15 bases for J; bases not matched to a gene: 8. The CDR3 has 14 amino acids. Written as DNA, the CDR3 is TGTGCCAGCAGCTTAGATCCGGGACAGGGGAGGGTGTTCTTC. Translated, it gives CASSLDPGQGRVFF.

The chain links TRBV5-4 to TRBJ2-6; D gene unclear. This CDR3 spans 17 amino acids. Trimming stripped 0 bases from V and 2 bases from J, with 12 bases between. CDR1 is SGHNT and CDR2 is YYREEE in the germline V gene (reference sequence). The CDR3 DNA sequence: TGTGCCAGCAGCTTGGACCTCCCAGGAACTGGGGCCAACGTCCTGACTTTC. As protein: CASSLDLPGTGANVLTF.

CDR3: CASSFGTGNTEAFF. CDR3 coding DNA: TGTGCCAGCAGTTTTGGGACGGGGAACACTGAAGCTTTCTTT. The chain couples TRBV27 to TRBJ1-1; a weak D match, TRBD1 (5 bases). This CDR3 spans 14 amino acids. Trimming took off 3 bases at V and 1 base at J, with 9 bases between the two ends. Germline lookup yields CDR1 MNHEY and CDR2 SMNVEV (reference sequence).

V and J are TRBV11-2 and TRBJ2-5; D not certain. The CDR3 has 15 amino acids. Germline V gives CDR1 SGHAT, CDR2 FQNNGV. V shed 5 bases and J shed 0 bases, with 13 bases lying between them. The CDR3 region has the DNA TGTGCCAGCAGCGGCCGAGCAGAGAACCAAGAGACCCAGTACTTC. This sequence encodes CASSGRAENQETQYF. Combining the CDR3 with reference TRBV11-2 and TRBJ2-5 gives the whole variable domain EAGVAQSPRYKIIEKRQSVAFWCNPISGHATLYWYQQILGQGPKLLIQFQNNGVVDDSQLPKDRFSAERLKGVDSTLKIQPAKLEDSAVYLCASSGRAENQETQYFGPGTRLLVL.

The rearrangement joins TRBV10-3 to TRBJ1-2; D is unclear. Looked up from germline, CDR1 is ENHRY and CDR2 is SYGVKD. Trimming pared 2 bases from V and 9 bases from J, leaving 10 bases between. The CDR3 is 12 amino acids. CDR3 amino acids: CAISETKGSYTF. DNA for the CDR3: TGTGCCATCAGTGAGACAAAAGGGAGCTACACCTTC.

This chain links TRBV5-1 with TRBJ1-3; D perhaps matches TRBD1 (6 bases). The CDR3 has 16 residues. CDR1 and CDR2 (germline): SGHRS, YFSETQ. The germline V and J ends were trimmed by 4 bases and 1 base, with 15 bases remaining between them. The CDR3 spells CASSLAGADSGNTIYF. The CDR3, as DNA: TGCGCCAGCAGCCTCGCGGGGGCAGATTCTGGAAACACCATATATTTT. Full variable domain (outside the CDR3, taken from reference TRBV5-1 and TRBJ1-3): KAGVTQTPRYLIKTRGQQVTLSCSPISGHRSVSWYQQTPGQGLQFLFEYFSETQRNKGNFPGRFSGRQFSNSRSEMNVSTLELGDSALYLCASSLAGADSGNTIYFGEGSWLTVV.

CDR3 loop: CASGPGNQPQHF. The CDR3 region has the DNA TGCGCATCGGGACCGGGCAATCAGCCCCAGCATTTT. V and J are TRBV4-1 and TRBJ1-5; TRBD1 is a possible D gene (5 bases). The length of the CDR3 is 12 residues. Germline lookup yields CDR1 MGHRA and CDR2 YSYEKL.

CDR3 coding DNA: TGTGCCAGCAGCTTAGATAGGAGACAGAGAAACATTCAGTACTTC. It yields the protein CASSLDRRQRNIQYF. V and J are TRBV11-2 and TRBJ2-4; TRBD1 is a possible D gene (5 bases). V was trimmed by 0 bases and J by 6 bases, leaving 12 bases between them. From germline, CDR1 is SGHAT and CDR2 FQNNGV. The CDR3 is made up of 15 amino acids.

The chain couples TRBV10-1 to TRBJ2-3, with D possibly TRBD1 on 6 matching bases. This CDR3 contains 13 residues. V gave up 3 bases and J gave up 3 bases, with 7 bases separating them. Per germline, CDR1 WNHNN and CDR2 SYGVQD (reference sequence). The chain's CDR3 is CASSERGTDTQYF. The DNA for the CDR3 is TGCGCCAGCAGTGAAAGGGGGACAGATACGCAGTATTTT.

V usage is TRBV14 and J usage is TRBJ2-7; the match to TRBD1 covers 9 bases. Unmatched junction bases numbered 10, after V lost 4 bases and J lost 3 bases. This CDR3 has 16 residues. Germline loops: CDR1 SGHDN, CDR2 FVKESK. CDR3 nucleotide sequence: TGTGCCAGCAGCCCCCCCCGGACAGGGGAATACTACGAGCAGTACTTC. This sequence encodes CASSPPRTGEYYEQYF.